The 2 T cell receptor beta chains below all came from one sample that was sequenced in a study of cytomegalovirus exposure and HLA in healthy donors (dated by TCRdb to about 2017). Libraries were built with the immunoSEQ multiplex PCR assay. For the multiplex PCR, a mixture combining 60 forward primers for TCR Vbeta segments and 13 reverse primers for TCR Jbeta segments was used. Sourced from immuneACCESS, this table was stored by TCRdb with only in-frame sequences that have V and J called. A share of the clones is absent; for the studies checked, an unresolved V gene accounts for under half, and the remainder has no known explanation. The sample profile shows under 200,000 clones; around four fifths of them were found once. The ten largest clones add up to about 1.9% of the sample. The sequencing input was PBMCs. The receptors were sampled from a woman in her late teens or twenties in good health and CMV-seronegative.

The V and J genes are TRBV18 and TRBJ2-7; D perhaps matches TRBD2 (5 bases). This CDR3 has 15 amino acids. V was shortened by 6 bases and J by 1 base, with 16 bases between the two germline ends. Per the germline V gene, CDR1 is KGHSH and CDR2 is LQKENI. CDR3 sequence (DNA): TGTGCCAGCTCGGTCAGCGGCAGGTATTCCTACGAGCAGTACTTC. Translated, it gives CASSVSGRYSYEQYF.

The J gene is TRBJ1-4, the V gene TRBV4-1; the match to TRBD1 covers 7 bases. The CDR3 contains 16 residues. The V gene's germline CDR1 is MGHRA and CDR2 YSYEKL. J gave up 8 bases and V 0 bases, and 9 bases lay outside the gene matches. The CDR3 DNA is TGCGCCAGCAGCCAAGACTTATACAGGGGAAGGGAAAAACTGTTTTTT. Its translation is CASSQDLYRGREKLFF.